This T cell receptor beta chain was identified during a study of blood T cell repertoires in COVID-19. The length of the CDR3 is 15 residues. V was trimmed by 1 base and J by 1 base, leaving 10 bases between them. The germline CDR1 and CDR2 sequences are SGDLS and YYNGEE. Clones were read by immunoSEQ multiplex PCR, and TCRdb kept only the in-frame ones, dropping some. The data contain approximately 52,000 clones, 85% to 90% of them singletons. Sequenced: peripheral blood. The genes are TRBV9 and TRBJ2-3, with D maybe TRBD2 (6 bases). This clonotype was sampled from a man aged 55 to 70 with active COVID-19. This chain's CDR3 is CASSVSGGGTDTQYF. The CDR3 coding sequence is TGTGCCAGCAGCGTATCAGGAGGGGGCACAGATACGCAGTATTTT. Using reference TRBV9 and TRBJ2-3 for the parts outside the CDR3, the full variable domain is DSGVTQTPKHLITATGQRVTLRCSPRSGDLSVYWYQQSLDQGLQFLIQYYNGEERAKGNILERFSAQQFPDLHSELNLSSLELGDSALYFCASSVSGGGTDTQYFGPGTRLTVL.